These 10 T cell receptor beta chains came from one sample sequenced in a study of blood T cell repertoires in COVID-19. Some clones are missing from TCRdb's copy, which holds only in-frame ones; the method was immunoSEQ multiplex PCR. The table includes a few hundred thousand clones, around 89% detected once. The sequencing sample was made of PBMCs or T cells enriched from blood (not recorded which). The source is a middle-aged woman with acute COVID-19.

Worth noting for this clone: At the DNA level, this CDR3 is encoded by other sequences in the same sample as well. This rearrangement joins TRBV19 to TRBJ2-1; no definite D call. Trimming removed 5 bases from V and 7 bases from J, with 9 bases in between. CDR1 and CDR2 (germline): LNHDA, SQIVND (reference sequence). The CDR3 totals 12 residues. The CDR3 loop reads CASSPRENEQFF. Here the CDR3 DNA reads TGTGCCAGTAGTCCGCGAGAAAATGAGCAGTTCTTC.

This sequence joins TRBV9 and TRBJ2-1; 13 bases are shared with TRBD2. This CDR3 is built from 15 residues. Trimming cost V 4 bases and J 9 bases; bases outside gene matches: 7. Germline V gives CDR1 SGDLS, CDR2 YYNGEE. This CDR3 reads CASSPTSGRRGEQFF. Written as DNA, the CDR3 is TGTGCCAGCAGCCCGACTAGCGGGAGGAGAGGTGAGCAGTTCTTC.

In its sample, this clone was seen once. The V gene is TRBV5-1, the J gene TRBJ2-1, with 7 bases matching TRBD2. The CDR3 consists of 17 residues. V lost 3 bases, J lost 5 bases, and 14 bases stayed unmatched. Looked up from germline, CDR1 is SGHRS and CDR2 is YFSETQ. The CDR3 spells CASSSLGRREGHNEQFF. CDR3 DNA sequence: TGCGCCAGCAGCTCCCTCGGTCGGAGGGAGGGCCACAATGAGCAGTTCTTC.

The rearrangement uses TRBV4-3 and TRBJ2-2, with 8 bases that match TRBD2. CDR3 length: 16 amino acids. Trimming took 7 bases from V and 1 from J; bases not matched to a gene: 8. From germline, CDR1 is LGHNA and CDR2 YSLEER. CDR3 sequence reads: CASNRHSGMNTGELFF. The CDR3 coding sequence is TGCGCCAGCAATCGGCATAGCGGGATGAACACCGGGGAGCTGTTTTTT.

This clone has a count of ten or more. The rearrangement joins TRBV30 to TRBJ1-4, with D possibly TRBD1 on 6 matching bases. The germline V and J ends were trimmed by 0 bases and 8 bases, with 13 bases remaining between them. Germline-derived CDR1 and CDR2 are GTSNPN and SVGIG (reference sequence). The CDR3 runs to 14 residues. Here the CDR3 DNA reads TGTGCCTGGAGTGTACAGGCAGGGGCCGAAAAACTGTTTTTT. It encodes CAWSVQAGAEKLFF.

CDR3 in amino acids: CASSPISSYNEQFF. The DNA for the CDR3 is TGTGCCAGCTCACCTATTAGCTCCTACAATGAGCAGTTCTTC. The chain uses TRBV18 and TRBJ2-1; D gene ambiguous. The V gene lost 3 bases and the J gene lost 0 bases, with 6 bases spanning the gap. The germline gives CDR1 KGHSH, CDR2 LQKENI. This CDR3 is built from 14 residues.

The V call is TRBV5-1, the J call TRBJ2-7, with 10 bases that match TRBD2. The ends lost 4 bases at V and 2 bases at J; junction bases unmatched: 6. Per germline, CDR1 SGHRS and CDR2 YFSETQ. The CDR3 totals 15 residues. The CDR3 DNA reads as TGCGCCAGCAGCCCATGGACTAGCGGCACCTACGAGCAGTACTTC. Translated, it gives CASSPWTSGTYEQYF.

CDR3 DNA: TGTGCCAGCAGTTTAGTCTCGGACAGGGCGAGCAATGAGCAGTTCTTC. It specifies CASSLVSDRASNEQFF. The chain couples TRBV28 to TRBJ2-1, with 8 bases aligning to TRBD1. CDR3 length equals 16 residues. Per germline, CDR1 MDHEN and CDR2 SYDVKM. The ends lost 2 bases at V and 6 bases at J; junction bases unmatched: 9.

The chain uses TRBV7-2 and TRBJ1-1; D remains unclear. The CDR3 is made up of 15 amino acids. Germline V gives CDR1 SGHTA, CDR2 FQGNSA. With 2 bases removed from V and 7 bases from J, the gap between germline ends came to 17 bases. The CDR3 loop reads CASSLMGREVDEAFF. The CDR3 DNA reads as TGTGCCAGCAGCTTAATGGGGAGGGAGGTGGATGAAGCTTTCTTT.

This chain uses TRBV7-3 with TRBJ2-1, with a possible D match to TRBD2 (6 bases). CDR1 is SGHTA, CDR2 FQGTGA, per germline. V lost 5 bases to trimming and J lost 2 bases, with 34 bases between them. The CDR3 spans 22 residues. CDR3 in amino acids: CASSPPPSDSREGSVAYNEQFF. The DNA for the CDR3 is TGTGCCAGCAGCCCCCCTCCCTCCGATTCGCGGGAAGGAAGTGTTGCCTACAATGAGCAGTTCTTC.